The source of this T cell receptor beta chain is a study of CD8+ T cells in alopecia areata. General study findings and limits: Affected lesional scalp, above all in alopecia totalis/universalis, was more clonal than normal scalp.

Reverse transcribed after extraction, RNA yielded cDNA as the sequencing template. The repertoire was sequenced with immunoSEQ multiplex PCR; TCRdb's copy has only in-frame clones and lacks some. This repertoire shows about 180,000 clones, 65% to 75% found once; its top ten account for over 10%. Germline CDR1 is SEHNR and CDR2 is FQNEAQ (reference sequence). CDR3 length equals 15 residues. V was pared by 3 bases and J by 3 bases, with 6 bases of the junction left unmatched. About this clone itself: The target antigen is unknown.

The source material was CD8+ T cells sorted from blood, sampled at week 0. The receptor was derived from a human donor with alopecia areata. The chain employs TRBV7-9 and TRBJ2-7; 9 bases align to TRBD1. CDR3 DNA: TGTGCCAGCAGCTTCGGGACAGGGACAAACTACGAGCAGTACTTC. Its translation is CASSFGTGTNYEQYF.